This T cell receptor (beta chain) is drawn from a study of blood T cell repertoires in COVID-19. Study-level information: The United States, Italy and Spain supplied acute and convalescent COVID-19 samples.

In the study's own analysis: For nucleated cells, counts were estimated from reference gene primer amplification. Profiling relied on immunoSEQ multiplex PCR, and the TCRdb table lists in-frame clones only, not all of them. From that table come the V and J calls and clone size; the DNA was used to work out D and trimming. The sample has around 250,000 clones; around 90% are singletons. V lost 3 bases to trimming and J lost 7 bases; unmatched junction nucleotides: 11. CDR1 is MNHNS, CDR2 SASEGT, per germline. CDR3 length: 15 residues. The rearrangement joins TRBV6-1 to TRBJ1-2, with 7 bases lining up with TRBD1. Sequencing was carried out using PBMCs or T cells enriched from blood (not recorded which). The receptor was isolated from a human donor in a cohort exposed to, infected with or recovered from COVID-19 (not recorded which). The donor label of this sample is uncertain. Here the CDR3 DNA reads TGTGCCAGCAGTGATCCGGGACAGCCCGAGGGTGGCTACACCTTC. Translation: CASSDPGQPEGGYTF.